Sequencing of this TCR beta chain was carried out in a study of T cell changes during pregnancy in multiple sclerosis. The germline CDR1 and CDR2 sequences are SGHDT and YYEEEE. This CDR3 is 16 amino acids long. The J segment lost 2 bases and the V segment lost 5 bases, leaving 6 bases of the junction unmatched. Profiling relied on immunoSEQ multiplex PCR, and the TCRdb table lists in-frame clones only, not all of them. The sample shows 30,000 to 45,000 clones, approximately 85% of them seen only once. The sequence was collected from a female donor with multiple sclerosis, enrolled in a pregnancy study. This sample comprised CD4+ T cells from peripheral blood mononuclear cells, obtained before pregnancy. V gene TRBV5-6 combines with J gene TRBJ1-3; 11 bases align to TRBD1. The CDR3 loop is CASSPDRGHAGNTIYF. The CDR3 coding sequence is TGTGCCAGCAGTCCGGACAGGGGGCACGCTGGAAACACCATATATTTT.